This TCR beta chain appears in the sequencing data of a study of metastatic and nonmetastatic thyroid tumors. This clone was found many times. TCRdb recomputed clones from the PCR reads via MiXCR. This table holds around 40,000 clones, about 13% found once. Patients had received no treatment of any kind before thyroid surgery. The sample consisted of blood. The source is a female donor with papillary thyroid cancer or a benign thyroid nodule (not recorded which). Some clones in this sample may be carry-over from other donors' samples.

DNA for the CDR3: TGTGCCAGCAGAGGTGAAGCGGGAGGGAGGGGTACGCAGTATTTT. It specifies CASRGEAGGRGTQYF. The rearrangement uses TRBV7-9 and TRBJ2-3; TRBD2 aligns across 10 bases. The ends lost 6 bases at V and 8 bases at J; junction bases unmatched: 11. The CDR3 contains 15 residues. Germline V CDR1 and CDR2: SEHNR, FQNEAQ (reference sequence).